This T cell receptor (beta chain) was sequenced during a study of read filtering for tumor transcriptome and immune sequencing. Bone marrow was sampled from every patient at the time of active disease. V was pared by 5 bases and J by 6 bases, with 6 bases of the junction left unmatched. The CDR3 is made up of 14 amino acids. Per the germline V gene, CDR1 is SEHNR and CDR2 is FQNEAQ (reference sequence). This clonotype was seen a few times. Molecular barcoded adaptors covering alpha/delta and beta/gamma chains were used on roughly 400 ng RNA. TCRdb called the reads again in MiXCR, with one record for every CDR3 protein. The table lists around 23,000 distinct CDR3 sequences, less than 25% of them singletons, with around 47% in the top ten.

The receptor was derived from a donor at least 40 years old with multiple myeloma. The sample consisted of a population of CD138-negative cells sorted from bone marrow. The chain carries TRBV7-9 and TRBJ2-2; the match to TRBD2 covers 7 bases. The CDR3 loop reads CASSARLAPGELFF. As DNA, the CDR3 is TGTGCCAGCAGCGCGCGACTAGCTCCCGGGGAGCTGTTTTTT.